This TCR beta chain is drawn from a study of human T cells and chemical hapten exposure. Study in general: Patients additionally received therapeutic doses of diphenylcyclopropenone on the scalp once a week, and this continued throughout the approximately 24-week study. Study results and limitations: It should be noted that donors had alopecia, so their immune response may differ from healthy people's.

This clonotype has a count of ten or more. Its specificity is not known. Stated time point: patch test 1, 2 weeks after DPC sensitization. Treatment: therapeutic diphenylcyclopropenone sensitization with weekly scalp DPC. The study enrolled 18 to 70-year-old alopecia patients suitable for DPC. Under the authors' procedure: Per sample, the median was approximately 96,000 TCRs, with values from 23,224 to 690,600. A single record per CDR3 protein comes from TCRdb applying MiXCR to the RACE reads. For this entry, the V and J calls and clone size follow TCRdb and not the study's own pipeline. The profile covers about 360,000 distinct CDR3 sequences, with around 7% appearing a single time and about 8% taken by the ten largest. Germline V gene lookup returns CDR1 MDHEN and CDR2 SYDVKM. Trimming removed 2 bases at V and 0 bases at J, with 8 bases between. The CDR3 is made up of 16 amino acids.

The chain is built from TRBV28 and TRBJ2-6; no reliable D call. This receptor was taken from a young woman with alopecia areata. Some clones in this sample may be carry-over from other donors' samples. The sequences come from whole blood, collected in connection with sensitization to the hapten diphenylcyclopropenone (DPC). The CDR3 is CASSLGRASGANVLTF. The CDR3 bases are TGTGCCAGCAGTTTAGGAAGAGCCTCTGGGGCCAACGTCCTGACTTTC.